This T cell receptor beta chain was observed in a study of shared clonotypes between healthy human individuals. Genomic DNA of each subset was evenly split across several immunoSEQ plates. Sequencing used immunoSEQ multiplex PCR; TCRdb keeps in-frame clones, though not all of them. The table lists just under 350,000 clones, more than 60% of them singletons. Study-level points and caveats: Having only a few donors restricted how much genetic and exposure-history diversity was captured.

On this clone itself: The target antigen is unknown.

V lost 6 bases to trimming and J lost 6 bases; unmatched junction nucleotides: 4. The CDR3 runs to 13 residues. The germline V gene has CDR1 LNHDA and CDR2 SQIVND (reference sequence). Sequencing input: memory CD4+ T cells sorted from blood. Subset: CD45RA-negative fraction. This rearrangement joins TRBV19 to TRBJ2-7, with 11 bases matching TRBD2. The clonotype originates from a man under 40 in good health. CDR3 coding DNA: TGTGCCAGTAGACTAGCGGGAGCTGTCGAGCAGTACTTC. Translation gives CASRLAGAVEQYF.